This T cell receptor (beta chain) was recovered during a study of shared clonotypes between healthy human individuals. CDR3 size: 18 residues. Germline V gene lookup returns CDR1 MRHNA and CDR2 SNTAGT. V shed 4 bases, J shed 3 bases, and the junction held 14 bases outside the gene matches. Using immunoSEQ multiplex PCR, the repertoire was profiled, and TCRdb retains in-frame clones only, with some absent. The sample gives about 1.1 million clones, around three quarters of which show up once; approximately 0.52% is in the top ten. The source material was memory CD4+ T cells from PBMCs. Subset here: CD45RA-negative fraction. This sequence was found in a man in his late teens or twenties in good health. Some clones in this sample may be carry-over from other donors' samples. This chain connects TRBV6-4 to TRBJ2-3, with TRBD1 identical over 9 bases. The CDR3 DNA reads TGTGCCAGCAGTGCCCCCAAACCCGTGGGACAGGGAACAGATACGCAGTATTTT. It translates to CASSAPKPVGQGTDTQYF.